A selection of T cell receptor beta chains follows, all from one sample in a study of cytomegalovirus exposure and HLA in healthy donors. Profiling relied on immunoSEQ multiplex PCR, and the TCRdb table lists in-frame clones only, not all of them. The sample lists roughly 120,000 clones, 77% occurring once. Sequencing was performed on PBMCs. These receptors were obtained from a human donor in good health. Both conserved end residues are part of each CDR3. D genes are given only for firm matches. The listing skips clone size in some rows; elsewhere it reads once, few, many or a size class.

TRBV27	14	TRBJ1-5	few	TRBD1	TGTGCCAGCAGTTTGGGGACAGGGAATCAGCCCCAGCATTTT	CASSLGTGNQPQHF
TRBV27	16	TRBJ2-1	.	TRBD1	TGTGCCAGCAGTCCGGGGACAGGGGGGGCCTACAATGAGCAGTTCTTC	CASSPGTGGAYNEQFF
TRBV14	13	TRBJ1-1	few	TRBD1	TGTGCCAGCAGCACCCGACAGGGGACTGAAGCTTTCTTT	CASSTRQGTEAFF
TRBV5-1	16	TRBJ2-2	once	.	TGCGCCAGCAGCATCACTAGGGCAGGTGTCACCGGGGAGCTGTTTTTT	CASSITRAGVTGELFF
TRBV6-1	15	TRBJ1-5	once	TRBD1	TGTGCCAGCAGCTCCGAGAAGGCAGGGGGCCAGCCCCAGCATTTT	CASSSEKAGGQPQHF
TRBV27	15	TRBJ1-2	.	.	TGTGCCAGCAGTTTATCGGGGTACAGGATCTATGGCTACACCTTC	CASSLSGYRIYGYTF
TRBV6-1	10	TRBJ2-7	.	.	TGTGCCAGCAGAAGACAGGAAACCTACTTC	CASRRQETYF
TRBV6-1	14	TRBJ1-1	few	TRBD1	TGTGCCAGCAGTGAAGAGACAGGGGGCACTGAAGCTTTCTTT	CASSEETGGTEAFF
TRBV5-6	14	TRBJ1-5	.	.	TGTGCCAGCAGCTTTTCAGTGAGCAATCAGCCCCAGCATTTT	CASSFSVSNQPQHF
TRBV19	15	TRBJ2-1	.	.	TGTGCCAGTAGTATGGGGAATAGCGGCTACAATGAGCAGTTCTTC	CASSMGNSGYNEQFF
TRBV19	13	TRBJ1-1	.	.	TGTGCCAGTGCCGGGGGAGTGGGCACTGAAGCTTTCTTT	CASAGGVGTEAFF
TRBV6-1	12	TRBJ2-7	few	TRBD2	TGTGCCACTAGGGGAGGGTCCTACGAGCAGTACTTC	CATRGGSYEQYF
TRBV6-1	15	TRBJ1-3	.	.	TGTGCCAGCACCCTATTGGGGGGAGCCGGAAACACCATATATTTT	CASTLLGGAGNTIYF
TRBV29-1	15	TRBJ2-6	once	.	TGCAGCGTTGAACTAGAGAGCTCTGGGGCCAACGGCCTGACTTTC	CSVELESSGANGLTF
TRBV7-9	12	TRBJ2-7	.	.	TGTGCCAGCAGTCCCCCGACTTTCGAGCAGTACTTC	CASSPPTFEQYF
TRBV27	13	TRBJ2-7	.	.	TGTGCCAGCAGTTTAACGGGATCCTACGAGCAGTACTTC	CASSLTGSYEQYF
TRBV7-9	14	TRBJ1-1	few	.	TGTGCCAGCAGCTCCTTTCGCGGGAACACTGAAGCTTTCTTT	CASSSFRGNTEAFF
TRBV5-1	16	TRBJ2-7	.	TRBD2	TGCGCCAGCAGCTCGTCTCTAGCGGGGTGGGTCGCCGAGCAGTACTTC	CASSSSLAGWVAEQYF
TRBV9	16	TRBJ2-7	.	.	TGTGCCAGCAGCGTAGGGGACTCCCCATTCGCTTACGAGCAGTACTTC	CASSVGDSPFAYEQYF
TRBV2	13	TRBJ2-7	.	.	TGTGCCAGCAGAGCGAGTCCCTCCTACGAGCAGTACTTC	CASRASPSYEQYF
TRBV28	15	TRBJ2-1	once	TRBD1	TGTGCCAGCAGTCGGAGGACAGGGATCTACAATGAGCAGTTCTTC	CASSRRTGIYNEQFF
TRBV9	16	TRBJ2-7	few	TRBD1	TGTGCCAGCAGCGGCCGGGACAGGGGTACGAAATACGAGCAGTACTTC	CASSGRDRGTKYEQYF
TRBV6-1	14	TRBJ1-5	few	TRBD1	TGTGCCAGCTCGGGACAGGGGTTGGATCAGCCCCAGCATTTT	CASSGQGLDQPQHF
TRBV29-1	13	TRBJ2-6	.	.	TGCAGCGTTGACAGCTCTGGGGCCAACGTCCTGACTTTC	CSVDSSGANVLTF
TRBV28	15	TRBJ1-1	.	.	TGTGCCAGCAGTACTTGGACAGAAATGAACACTGAAGCTTTCTTT	CASSTWTEMNTEAFF
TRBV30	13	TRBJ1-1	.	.	TGTGCCTGGAGCGCGGGACCGCACACTGAAGCTTTCTTT	CAWSAGPHTEAFF
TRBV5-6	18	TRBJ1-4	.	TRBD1	TGTGCCAGCAGCTTGGATAGAACAGGGGGCGGTTTGAATGAAAAACTGTTTTTT	CASSLDRTGGGLNEKLFF
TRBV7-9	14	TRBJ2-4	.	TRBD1	TGTGCCAGCAGCCCACAGGGGGCCGGAAACATTCAGTACTTC	CASSPQGAGNIQYF
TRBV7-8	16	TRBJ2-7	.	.	TGTGCCAGCAGCTCTCCTGGGGGGGGCGGATCCTACGAGCAGTACTTC	CASSSPGGGGSYEQYF
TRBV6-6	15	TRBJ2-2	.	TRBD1	TGTGCCAGCAGTTACCCGGGACAGGGGCCCGGGGAGCTGTTTTTT	CASSYPGQGPGELFF
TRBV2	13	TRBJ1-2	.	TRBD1	TGTGCCAGCAGGACAGGGACCCTATATGGCTACACCTTC	CASRTGTLYGYTF
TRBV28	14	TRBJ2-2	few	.	TGTGCCAGCACGACTGGCGAAGCCACCGGGGAGCTGTTTTTT	CASTTGEATGELFF
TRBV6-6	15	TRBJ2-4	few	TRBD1	TGTGCCAGCGGAGGATTGGCGGGACAGGTAGACATTCAGTACTTC	CASGGLAGQVDIQYF
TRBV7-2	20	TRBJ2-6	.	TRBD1	TGTGCCAGCAGCTTAGCCTGGTGGGGACAGGGGTCGGGTGGGGCCAACGGCCTGACTTTC	CASSLAWWGQGSGGANGLTF
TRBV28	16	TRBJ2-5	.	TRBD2	TGTGCCAGCAGCCCCTCCAGCGGGAGGACCCAAGAGACCCAGTACTTC	CASSPSSGRTQETQYF
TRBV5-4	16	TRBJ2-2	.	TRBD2	TGTGCCAGCAGTCCTTCTGGGACTAAGGGCCCCGGGGAGCTGTTTTTT	CASSPSGTKGPGELFF
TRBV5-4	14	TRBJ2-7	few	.	TGTGCCAGCAGCCCGACGCTAGCTCTCTCCGAGCAGTACTTC	CASSPTLALSEQYF
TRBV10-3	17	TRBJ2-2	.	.	TGTGCCATCAGTGAGTCGCTTCCGAGATCGAACACCGGGGAGCTGTTTTTT	CAISESLPRSNTGELFF
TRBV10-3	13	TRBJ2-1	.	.	TGTGCCATCAGACCCGGGGGACCGAATGAGCAGTTCTTC	CAIRPGGPNEQFF
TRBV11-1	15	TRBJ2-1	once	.	TGTGCCAGCAGCTTAGGAGGGAATACTAAGTATGAGCAGTTCTTC	CASSLGGNTKYEQFF
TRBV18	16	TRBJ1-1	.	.	TGTGCCAGCTCACCACCGTTGGGGGGGCGGGTCACTGAAGCTTTCTTT	CASSPPLGGRVTEAFF
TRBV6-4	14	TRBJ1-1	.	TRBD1	TGTGCCAGCAGTGCCCGACAGGGTAACACTGAAGCTTTCTTT	CASSARQGNTEAFF
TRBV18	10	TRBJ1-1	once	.	TGTGCCAGCTCTGCGATTGAAGCTTTCTTT	CASSAIEAFF
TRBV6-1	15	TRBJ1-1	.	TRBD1	TGTGCCAGCGACCCGGAGGGGGCTGTTAAAACTGAAGCTTTCTTT	CASDPEGAVKTEAFF
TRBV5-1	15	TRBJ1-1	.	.	TGCGCCAGCAGCTTGGTTCAGGCCGCGAACACTGAAGCTTTCTTT	CASSLVQAANTEAFF